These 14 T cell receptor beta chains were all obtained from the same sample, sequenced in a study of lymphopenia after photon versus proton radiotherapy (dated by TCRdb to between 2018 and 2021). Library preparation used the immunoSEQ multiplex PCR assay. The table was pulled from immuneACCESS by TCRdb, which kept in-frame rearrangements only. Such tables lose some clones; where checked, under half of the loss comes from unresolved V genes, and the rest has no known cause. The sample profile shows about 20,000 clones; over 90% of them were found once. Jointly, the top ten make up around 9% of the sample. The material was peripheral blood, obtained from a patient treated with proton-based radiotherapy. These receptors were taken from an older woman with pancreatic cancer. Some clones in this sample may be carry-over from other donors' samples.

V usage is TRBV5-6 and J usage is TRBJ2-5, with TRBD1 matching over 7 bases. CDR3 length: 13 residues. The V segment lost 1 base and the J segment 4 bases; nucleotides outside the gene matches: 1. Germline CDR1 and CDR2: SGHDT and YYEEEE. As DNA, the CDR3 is TGTGCCAGCAGCTTGACAGGGGTAGAGACCCAGTACTTC. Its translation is CASSLTGVETQYF.

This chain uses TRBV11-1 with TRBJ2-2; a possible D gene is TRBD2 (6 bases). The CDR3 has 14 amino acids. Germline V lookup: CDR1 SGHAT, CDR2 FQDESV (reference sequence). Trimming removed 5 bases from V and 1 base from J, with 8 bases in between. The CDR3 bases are TGTGCCAGCAGCCGAGCGGGGAACACCGGGGAGCTGTTTTTT. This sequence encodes CASSRAGNTGELFF.

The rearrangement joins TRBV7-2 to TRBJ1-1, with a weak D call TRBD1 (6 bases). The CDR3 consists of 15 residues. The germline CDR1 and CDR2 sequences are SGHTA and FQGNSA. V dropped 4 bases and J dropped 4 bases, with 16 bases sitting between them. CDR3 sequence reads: CASSSLGGVVTEAFF. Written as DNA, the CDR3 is TGTGCCAGCAGCTCCCTAGGGGGAGTGGTCACTGAAGCTTTCTTT.

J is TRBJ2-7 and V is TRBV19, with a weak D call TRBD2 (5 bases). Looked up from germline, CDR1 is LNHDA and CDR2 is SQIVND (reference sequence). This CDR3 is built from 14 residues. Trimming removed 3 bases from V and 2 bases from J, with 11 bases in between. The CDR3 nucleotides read TGTGCCAGTAGTATGGCGGGTAGGGCCTACGAGCAGTACTTC. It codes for CASSMAGRAYEQYF.

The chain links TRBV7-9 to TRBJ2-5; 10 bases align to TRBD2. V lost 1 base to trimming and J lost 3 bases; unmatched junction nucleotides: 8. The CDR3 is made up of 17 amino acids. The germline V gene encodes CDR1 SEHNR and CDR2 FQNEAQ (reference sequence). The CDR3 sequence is CASSLVTSGTGEETQYF. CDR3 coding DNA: TGTGCCAGCAGCTTAGTTACTAGCGGGACCGGGGAAGAGACCCAGTACTTC.

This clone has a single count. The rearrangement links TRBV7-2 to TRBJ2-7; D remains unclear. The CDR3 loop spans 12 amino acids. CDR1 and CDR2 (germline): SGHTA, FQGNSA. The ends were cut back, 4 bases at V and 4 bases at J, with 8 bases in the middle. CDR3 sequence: CASSSPIYEQYF. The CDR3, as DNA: TGTGCCAGCAGCTCCCCCATTTACGAGCAGTACTTC.

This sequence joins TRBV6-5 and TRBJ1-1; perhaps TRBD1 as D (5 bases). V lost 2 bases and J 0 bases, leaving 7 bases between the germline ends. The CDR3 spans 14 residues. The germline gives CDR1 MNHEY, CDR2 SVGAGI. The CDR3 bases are TGTGCCAGCAGTTACGGGGGAGTGAACACTGAAGCTTTCTTT. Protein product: CASSYGGVNTEAFF.

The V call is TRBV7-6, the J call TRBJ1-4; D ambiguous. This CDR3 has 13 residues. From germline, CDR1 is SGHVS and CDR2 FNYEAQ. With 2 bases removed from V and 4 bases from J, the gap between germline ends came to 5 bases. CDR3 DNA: TGTGCCAGCAGCTTACAGCTTAATGAAAAACTGTTTTTT. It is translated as CASSLQLNEKLFF.

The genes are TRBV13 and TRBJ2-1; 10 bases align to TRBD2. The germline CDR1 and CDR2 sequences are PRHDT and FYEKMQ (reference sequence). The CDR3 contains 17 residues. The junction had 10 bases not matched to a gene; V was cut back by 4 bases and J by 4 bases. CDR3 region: CASSSFLLAGVYNEQFF. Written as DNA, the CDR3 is TGTGCCAGCAGCTCCTTCCTTCTAGCGGGAGTGTACAATGAGCAGTTCTTC.

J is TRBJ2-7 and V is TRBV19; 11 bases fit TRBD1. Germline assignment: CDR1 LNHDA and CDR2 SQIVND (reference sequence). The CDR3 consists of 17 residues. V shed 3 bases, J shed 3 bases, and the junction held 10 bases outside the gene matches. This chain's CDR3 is CASSIKGTGTGGYEQYF. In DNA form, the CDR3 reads TGTGCCAGTAGTATTAAAGGAACCGGGACAGGGGGCTACGAGCAGTACTTC.

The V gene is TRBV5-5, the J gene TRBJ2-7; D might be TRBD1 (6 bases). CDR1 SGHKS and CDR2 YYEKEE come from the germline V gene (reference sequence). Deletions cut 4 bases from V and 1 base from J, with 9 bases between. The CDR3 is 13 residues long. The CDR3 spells CASSRDNSYEQYF. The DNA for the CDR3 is TGTGCCAGCAGCCGGGACAATTCCTACGAGCAGTACTTC.

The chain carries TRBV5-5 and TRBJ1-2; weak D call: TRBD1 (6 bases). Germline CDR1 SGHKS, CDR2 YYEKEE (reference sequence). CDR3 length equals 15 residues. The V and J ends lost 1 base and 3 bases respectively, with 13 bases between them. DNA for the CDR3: TGTGCCAGCAGCTTGCGTCAGGGGCTTGACTATGGCTACACCTTC. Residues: CASSLRQGLDYGYTF.

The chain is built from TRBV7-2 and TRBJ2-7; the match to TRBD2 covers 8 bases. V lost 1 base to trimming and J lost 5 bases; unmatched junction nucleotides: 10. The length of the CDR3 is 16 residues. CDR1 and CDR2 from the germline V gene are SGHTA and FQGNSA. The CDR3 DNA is TGTGCCAGCAGCTTAGACCACGGGAGGGGAGCCAACGAGCAGTACTTC. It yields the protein CASSLDHGRGANEQYF.

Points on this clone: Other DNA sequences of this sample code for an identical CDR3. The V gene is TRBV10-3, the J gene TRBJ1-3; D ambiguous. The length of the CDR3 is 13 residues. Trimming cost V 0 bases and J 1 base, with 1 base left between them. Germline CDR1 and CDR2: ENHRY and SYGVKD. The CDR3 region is CAISESSGNTIYF. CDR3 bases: TGTGCCATCAGTGAGTCTTCTGGAAACACCATATATTTT.